This TCR beta chain was identified in a study of T cell repertoires in cytomegalovirus infection (dated by TCRdb to between 2018 and 2021). With regard to the full study: Peptide stimulations targeted recently identified HLA-C-restricted CMV epitopes, whose presentation resists viral immunomodulation, together with well-studied HLA-B-restricted epitopes. The HLA type of each donor mattered for the analysis, because public TCR beta signatures pointed to carriage of CMV infection along with the matching HLA type. Here is what the overall study found, with its caveats: Carriers of CMV infection plus the relevant HLA type were discriminated by the cumulative frequency of public TCR beta family members in the study cohort and in an independent roughly 340-donor cohort. The ex vivo response was dominated by HLA-C-restricted CMV-specific TCR beta clonotypes, and the single most frequent clonotype in two of eight donors was supplied by these HLA-C-restricted clonotypes.

The CDR3 numbers 14 residues from cysteine through phenylalanine. Only the CDR3 region is kept as DNA, spanning 42 bases read in frame from base 1. CDR1 MNHEY and CDR2 SVGEGT were looked up in the germline V gene. V is pared back by 4 bases and J by 4 bases, with 11 bases lying between the germline termini. About this clonotype itself: It lacks a known antigen. No base quality values were provided; no much bigger clone lies one nucleotide off.

The sequencer listed for this sample is Illumina HiSeq 1500. In TCRdb, the public reads were trimmed at Q25 with fastp and aligned with MiXCR, with productive beta chains retained. All rows with the same CDR3 protein become a single entry with the most common DNA and genes. This sample gives fewer than 1,000,000 distinct CDR3 sequences in total; roughly 31% of them show up just once. The top ten hold more than 13% of the sample. Explained via the paper, the treatment or condition label denotes: in vitro stimulation with specific CMV peptide epitopes to enrich CMV-specific T cells. Sequencing used cultured CD8+ T cells from PBMCs, obtained from culture after CMV antigen stimulation. The sequence is built from TRBV6-2 or TRBV6-3 and TRBJ1-5; no D gene can be assigned with confidence. The TCR was taken from a human donor in good health (CMV status not recorded). Some clones in this sample may be carry-over from other donors' samples. The CDR3 reads as follows: CASSWNSENQPQHF. The bases read TGTGCCAGCAGTTGGAATTCGGAAAATCAGCCCCAGCATTTT.